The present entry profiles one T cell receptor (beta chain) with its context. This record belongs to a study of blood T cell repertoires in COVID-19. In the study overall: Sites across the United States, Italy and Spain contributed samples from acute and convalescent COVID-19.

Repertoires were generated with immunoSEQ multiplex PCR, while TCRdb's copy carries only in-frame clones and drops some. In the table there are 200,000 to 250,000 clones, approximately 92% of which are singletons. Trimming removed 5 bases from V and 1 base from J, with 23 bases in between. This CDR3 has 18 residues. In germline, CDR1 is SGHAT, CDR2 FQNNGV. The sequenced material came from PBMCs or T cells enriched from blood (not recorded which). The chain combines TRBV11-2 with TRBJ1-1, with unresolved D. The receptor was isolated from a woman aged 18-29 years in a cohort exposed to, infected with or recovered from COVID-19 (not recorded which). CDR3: CASSPTVRSGFANTEAFF. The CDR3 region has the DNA TGTGCCAGCAGCCCCACGGTCAGGTCCGGTTTCGCGAACACTGAAGCTTTCTTT.